This is a list of T cell receptor beta chains from one sample in a study of blood T cell repertoires in COVID-19. Using immunoSEQ multiplex PCR, the repertoire was profiled, and TCRdb retains in-frame clones only, with some absent. The profile shows approximately 150,000 clones, approximately 79% of them singletons. The sample taken for sequencing was peripheral blood. The receptors shown here come from an elderly woman with acute or convalescent COVID-19. CDR3s include the opening cysteine and the closing phenylalanine or tryptophan. The order of the fields is J gene, D gene, clone size, V gene, CDR3 DNA, CDR3 protein. A D gene is named only where the DNA matches it firmly. Size is omitted from some rows. Given values are once, few, many or a class for expanded clones.

>TRBJ2-1|.|.|TRBV19
TGTGCCAGTAGTTTGGACAGAGCAAATGAGCAGTTCTTC
CASSLDRANEQFF
>TRBJ1-2|.|few|TRBV6-5
TGTGCCAGCAGTTACGTCAGGGGCGGCGGCTACACCTTC
CASSYVRGGGYTF
>TRBJ2-3|.|.|TRBV28
TGTGCCAGCAGTCTCAGACTCAGACCGACCGATACGCAGTATTTT
CASSLRLRPTDTQYF
>TRBJ1-2|TRBD1|.|TRBV7-9
TGTGCCAGCAGCTTAGGACGACAGGGTGGCTATGGCTACACCTTC
CASSLGRQGGYGYTF
>TRBJ2-3|TRBD1|.|TRBV4-1
TGCGCCAGCAGCCGGACAGGGAGCACAGATACGCAGTATTTT
CASSRTGSTDTQYF
>TRBJ2-5|.|.|TRBV11-3
TGTGCCAGCAGCTTAGATTCGAGGTCCCAAGAGACCCAGTACTTC
CASSLDSRSQETQYF
>TRBJ1-1|TRBD1|.|TRBV13
TGTGCCAGCAGCTTGACAGGGGAAACTGAAGCTTTCTTT
CASSLTGETEAFF
>TRBJ1-5|.|.|TRBV4-1
TGCGCCAGCAGCCCGCGGGACGGTAGCAATCAGCCCCAGCATTTT
CASSPRDGSNQPQHF
>TRBJ1-4|TRBD1|few|TRBV7-9
TGTGCCAGCAGCACCAGACAGGGGGACTTTGAAAAACTGTTTTTT
CASSTRQGDFEKLFF
>TRBJ1-6|TRBD1|.|TRBV4-2
TGTGCCAGCAGCCAAGAACAGGGGAGTTCACCCCTCCACTTT
CASSQEQGSSPLHF
>TRBJ2-2|TRBD2|.|TRBV6-6
TGTGCCAGCGGACTAGCGGGACGAACCGGGGAGCTGTTTTTT
CASGLAGRTGELFF
>TRBJ1-3|.|.|TRBV7-2
TGTGCCAGCAGCTTAGTGACAGTTGGAAACACCATATATTTT
CASSLVTVGNTIYF
>TRBJ1-5|.|.|TRBV18
TGTGCCAGCTCACCACGCGGGGTTGGGGCCCCGCGGCAGCCCCAGCATTTT
CASSPRGVGAPRQPQHF
>TRBJ2-4|.|.|TRBV5-6
TGTGCCAGCAGCTTGGTCTCGGCCAAAAACATTCAGTACTTC
CASSLVSAKNIQYF
>TRBJ1-2|TRBD1|.|TRBV10-3
TGTGCCATCAGTGGGACAGGCGACTATGGCTACACCTTC
CAISGTGDYGYTF
>TRBJ2-3|TRBD2|.|TRBV6-6
TGTGCCAGCAGTCGGTCCCCTGGCGGGGGGAACCCAGATACGCAGTATTTT
CASSRSPGGGNPDTQYF
>TRBJ1-4|.|.|TRBV7-9
TGTGCCAGCAGCTTAGCTTCAGGGCATGGTGAAAAACTGTTTTTT
CASSLASGHGEKLFF
>TRBJ2-1|.|.|TRBV27
TGTGCCAGCAGTTTTTCGGGCCTGTTGGGGCAACAGTTCTTC
CASSFSGLLGQQFF
>TRBJ2-7|.|few|TRBV19
TGTGCCAGTAGTAGACAGGACAAAATCTACGAGCAGTACTTC
CASSRQDKIYEQYF
>TRBJ2-7|.|.|TRBV4-3
TGCGCCAGCAGCCAAGACTACTTGCGGGGACTCTACGAGCAGTACTTC
CASSQDYLRGLYEQYF
>TRBJ2-4|.|once|TRBV3-1/TRBV3-2
TGTGCCAGCAGCCAAGGTAACCAGGGGAGTGCTCAGTACTTC
CASSQGNQGSAQYF
>TRBJ1-6|TRBD1|.|TRBV30
TGTGCCTGGAGTTCTGGGACAGGGAATTCACCCCTCCACTTT
CAWSSGTGNSPLHF
>TRBJ2-3|TRBD2|.|TRBV11-2
TGTGCCAGCAGCACCCGACTAGCGGGGGGCCCCAGCACAGATACGCAGTATTTT
CASSTRLAGGPSTDTQYF
>TRBJ2-3|.|once|TRBV28
TGTGCCAGCAGTTCGGAGGGGGGGACCCTCTGGGATACGCAGTATTTT
CASSSEGGTLWDTQYF
>TRBJ1-4|TRBD1|.|TRBV4-1
TGCGCCAGCAGCCAAGATCCCGGGACAGGGAAGGGGTTTTTT
CASSQDPGTGKGFF
>TRBJ1-1|TRBD1|.|TRBV5-5
TGTGCCAGCAGCTGGGAGGGACAGGGGAGAACTGAAGCTTTCTTT
CASSWEGQGRTEAFF
>TRBJ2-1|.|.|TRBV19
TGTGCCACTCAAGGGTGGGGGCGTCACAATGAGCAGTTCTTC
CATQGWGRHNEQFF
>TRBJ2-1|.|.|TRBV10-3
TGTGCCATCAGGGCTGGGCGGGGTTCCTACAATGAGCAGTTCTTC
CAIRAGRGSYNEQFF
>TRBJ1-4|.|.|TRBV15
TGTGCCACCCTTCAGGGTACAACTAATGAAAAACTGTTTTTT
CATLQGTTNEKLFF
>TRBJ2-2|TRBD2|few|TRBV6-4
TGTGCCAGCAGCCAACTAGCGGGAAACACCGGGGAGCTGTTTTTT
CASSQLAGNTGELFF
>TRBJ1-2|.|.|TRBV7-9
TGTGCCAGCAGCTTGTCTAGCGATTATGGCTACACCTTC
CASSLSSDYGYTF
>TRBJ1-5|.|.|TRBV18
TGTGCCAGCTCAGTGGAGGGTAGCCAGCCCCAGCATTTT
CASSVEGSQPQHF
>TRBJ2-5|.|.|TRBV12-3/TRBV12-4
TGTGCCAGCAGTCTCGAGGTGACCCAGTACTTC
CASSLEVTQYF
>TRBJ2-7|TRBD2|.|TRBV5-1
TGCGCCAGCAGAGTCTCGGTAGCGGGGGGGCTACTCGAGCAGTACTTC
CASRVSVAGGLLEQYF
>TRBJ1-5|.|few|TRBV25-1
TGTGCCAGCAGTGCGAGGAGGCAGCCCCAGCATTTT
CASSARRQPQHF
>TRBJ2-3|TRBD2|.|TRBV4-2
TGTGCCAGCAGACCGTCTTATCTAGCGGGGGCAACAGATACGCAGTATTTT
CASRPSYLAGATDTQYF
>TRBJ2-7|TRBD1|.|TRBV3-1/TRBV3-2
TGTGCCAGCAGCCAAGACGCCGGGACAGGACGTACGAAGCAGTACTTC
CASSQDAGTGRTKQYF
>TRBJ2-5|TRBD1|many|TRBV2
TGTGCCAGCAGAGCCGGGACAGGTGCCTCACACCAGTACTTC
CASRAGTGASHQYF
>TRBJ2-1|.|.|TRBV7-2
TGTGCCAGCAGCTTCGGTTACAATGAGCAGTTCTTC
CASSFGYNEQFF